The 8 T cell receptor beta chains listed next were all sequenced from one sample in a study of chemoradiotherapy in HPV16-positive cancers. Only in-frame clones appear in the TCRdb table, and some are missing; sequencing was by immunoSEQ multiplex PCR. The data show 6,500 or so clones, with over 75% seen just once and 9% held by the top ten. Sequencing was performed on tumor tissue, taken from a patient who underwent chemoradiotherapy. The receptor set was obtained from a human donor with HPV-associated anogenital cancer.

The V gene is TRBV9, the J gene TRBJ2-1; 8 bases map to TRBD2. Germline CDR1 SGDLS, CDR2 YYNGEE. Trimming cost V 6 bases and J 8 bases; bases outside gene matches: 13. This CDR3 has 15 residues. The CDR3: CASTGGGSGSDEQFF. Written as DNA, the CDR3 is TGTGCCAGCACCGGGGGGGGCAGCGGGAGTGATGAGCAGTTCTTC.

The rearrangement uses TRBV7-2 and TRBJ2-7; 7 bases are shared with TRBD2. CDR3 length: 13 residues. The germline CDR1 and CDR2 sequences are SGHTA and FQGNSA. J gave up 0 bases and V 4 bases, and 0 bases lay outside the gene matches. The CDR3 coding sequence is TGTGCCAGCAGCTGGGACTACTCCTACGAGCAGTACTTC. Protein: CASSWDYSYEQYF.

CDR3 in amino acids: CASSLGGVNTEAFF. CDR3 in DNA: TGCGCCAGCAGCTTGGGGGGTGTAAACACTGAAGCTTTCTTT. The rearrangement uses TRBV5-1 and TRBJ1-1; no definite D call. V lost 0 bases, J lost 2 bases, and 8 bases lay in between. The CDR3 covers 14 residues. CDR1 and CDR2 (germline): SGHRS, YFSETQ.

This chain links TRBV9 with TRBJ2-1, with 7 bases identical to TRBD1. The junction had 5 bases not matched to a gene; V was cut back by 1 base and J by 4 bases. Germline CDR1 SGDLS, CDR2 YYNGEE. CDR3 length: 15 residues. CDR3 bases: TGTGCCAGCAGCGTACAGGGGGACGAATACAATGAGCAGTTCTTC. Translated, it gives CASSVQGDEYNEQFF.

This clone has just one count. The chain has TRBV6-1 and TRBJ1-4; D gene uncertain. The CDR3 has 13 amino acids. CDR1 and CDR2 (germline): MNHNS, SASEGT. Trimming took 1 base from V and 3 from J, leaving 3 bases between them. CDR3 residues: CASSEGANEKLFF. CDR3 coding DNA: TGTGCCAGCAGTGAAGGGGCTAATGAAAAACTGTTTTTT.

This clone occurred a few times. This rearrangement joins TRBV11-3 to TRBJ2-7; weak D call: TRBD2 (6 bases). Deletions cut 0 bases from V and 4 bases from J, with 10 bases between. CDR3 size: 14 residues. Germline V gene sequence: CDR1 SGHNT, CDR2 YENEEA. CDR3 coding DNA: TGTGCCAGCAGCTTAGAACCGGGGACTTACGAGCAGTACTTC. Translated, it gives CASSLEPGTYEQYF.

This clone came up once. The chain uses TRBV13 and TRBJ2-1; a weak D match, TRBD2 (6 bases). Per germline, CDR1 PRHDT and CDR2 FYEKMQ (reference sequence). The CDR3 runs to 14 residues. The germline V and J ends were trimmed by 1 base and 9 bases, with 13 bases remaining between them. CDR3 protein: CASSLDPGVGEQFF. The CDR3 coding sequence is TGTGCCAGCAGCTTAGACCCGGGAGTCGGTGAGCAGTTCTTC.

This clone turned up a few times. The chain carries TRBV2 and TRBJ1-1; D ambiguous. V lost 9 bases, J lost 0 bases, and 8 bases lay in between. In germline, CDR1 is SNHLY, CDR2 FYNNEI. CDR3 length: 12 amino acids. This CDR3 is CARGRLNTEAFF. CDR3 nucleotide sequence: TGTGCCAGGGGGAGATTGAACACTGAAGCTTTCTTT.